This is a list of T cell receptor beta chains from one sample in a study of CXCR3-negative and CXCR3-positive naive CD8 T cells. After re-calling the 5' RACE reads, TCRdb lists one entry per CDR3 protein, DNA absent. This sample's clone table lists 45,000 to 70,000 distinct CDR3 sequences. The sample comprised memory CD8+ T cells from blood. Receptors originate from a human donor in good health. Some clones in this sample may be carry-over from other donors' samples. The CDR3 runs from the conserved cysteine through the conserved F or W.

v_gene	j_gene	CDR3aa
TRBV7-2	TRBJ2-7	CASSLEGRGSYEQYF
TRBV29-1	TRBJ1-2	CSVEGQVYGYTF
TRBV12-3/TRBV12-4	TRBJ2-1	CASRPPSGSKHNEQFF
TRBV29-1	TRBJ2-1	CSGTGTEYNEQFF
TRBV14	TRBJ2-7	CASSHIGQDEVYEQYF
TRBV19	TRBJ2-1	CASSIVGLAHYNEQFF
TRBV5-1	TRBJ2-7	CASSLGGQTTYEQYF
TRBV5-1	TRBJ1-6	CASSLGFARDYNSPLHF
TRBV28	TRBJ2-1	CASRFTGTTNEQFF
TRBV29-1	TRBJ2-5	CSVASGEETQYF
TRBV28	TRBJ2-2	CASSFFGLNTGELFF
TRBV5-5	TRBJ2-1	CASRMDGGADIYNEQFF
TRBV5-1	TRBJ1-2	CASSLDLGDRVYGYTF
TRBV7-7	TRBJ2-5	CASSLRPSASPETQYF
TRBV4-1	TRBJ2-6	CASSQDWVSGANVLTF
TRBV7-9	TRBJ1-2	CASSHGGVNYGYTF
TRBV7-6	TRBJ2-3	CASSLVGGPPDTQYF
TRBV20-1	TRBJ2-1	CSAGQGDFSYNEQFF
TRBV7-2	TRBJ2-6	CASSWTGVSGANVLTF
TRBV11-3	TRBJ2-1	CASSLGGGTEQFF
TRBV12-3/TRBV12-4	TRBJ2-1	CASSFLPNRPFF
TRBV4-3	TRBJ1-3	CASSQDGQLTGNTIYF
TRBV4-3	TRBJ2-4	CASSQGTATNIQYF
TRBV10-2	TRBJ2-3	CASSELNSADTQYF
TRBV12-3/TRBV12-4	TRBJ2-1	CASSVAGASYNEQFF
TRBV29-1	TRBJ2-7	CSVVGLAGAYEQYF
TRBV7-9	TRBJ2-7	CASSLVKDEQYF
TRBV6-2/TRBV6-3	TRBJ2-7	CASSYSSFDGGDEQYF
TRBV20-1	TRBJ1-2	CSARDSGQGKDMPYGYTF
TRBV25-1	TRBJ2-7	CASSDAGYEQYF
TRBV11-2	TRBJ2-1	CASSLTSEYNEQFF
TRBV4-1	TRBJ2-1	CASSLGLAGGLSYNEQFF
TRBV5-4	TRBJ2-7	CASSLGSAGGEQYF
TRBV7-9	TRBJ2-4	CAWKAKNIQYF
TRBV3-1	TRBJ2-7	CASRSTGTSWYEQYF
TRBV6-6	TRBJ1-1	CASSYSPRGRGEAFF
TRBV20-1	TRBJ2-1	CSAREAGGASSYNEQFF
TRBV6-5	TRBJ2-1	CASSYLRGGYNEQFF
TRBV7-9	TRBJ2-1	CASKGESYNEQFF
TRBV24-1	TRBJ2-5	CATGTGGGKETQYF
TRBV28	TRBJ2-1	CASSAGFEDEQFF
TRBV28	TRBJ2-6	CASSSFGETSGANVLTF
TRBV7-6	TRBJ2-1	CASSSAGTNEQFF
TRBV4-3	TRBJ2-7	CASSPSHQTYEQYF
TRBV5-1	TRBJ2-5	CASSSTVQETQYF
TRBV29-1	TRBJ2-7	CSVEVVGSPYEQYF
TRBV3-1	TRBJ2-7	CASSPRDGAYEQYF
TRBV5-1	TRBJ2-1	CASSLVTDNEQFF
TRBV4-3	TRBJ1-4	CASSQDLMTREKLFF
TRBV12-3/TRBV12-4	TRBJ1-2	CASRDYGGYGYTF
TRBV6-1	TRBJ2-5	CASGLTSGSGEETQYF
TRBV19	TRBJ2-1	CASSISGSLYEQFF
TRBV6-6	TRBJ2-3	CASTIGVTTDTQYF
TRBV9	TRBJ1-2	CASSVNRDYDYGYTF
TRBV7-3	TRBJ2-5	CASSPRDRKRGETQYF
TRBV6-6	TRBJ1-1	CATVQGGNTEAFF
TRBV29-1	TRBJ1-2	CSVTKRGPTYGYTF
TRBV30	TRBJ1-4	CAWSVQGGTNEKLFF
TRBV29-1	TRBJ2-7	CSVEDMDRPGEQYF